This T cell receptor (beta chain) was captured in a study of cytomegalovirus exposure and HLA in healthy donors (dated by TCRdb to about 2017). Looking at the study overall: In an earlier analysis of approximately 500 of the donors, 250 to 300 Gb of sequence data and 100 million or so unique TCR beta sequences from 180 million or so T cells were reported. An early release covering over 500 HLA-typed donors comprised approximately 290 gigabases of sequencing data and tens of millions of unique TCR sequences. Of the approximately 400 genotyped donors, approximately 82% fell in the genetic ancestry cluster associated with self-reported Caucasian donors. The aim of the study was to test whether cataloging public T cell receptors could identify signatures of past pathogen exposure. The T cell repertoires of 670 or so subjects were profiled by immunosequencing and related to cytomegalovirus serostatus. Besides the first cohort of approximately 670 subjects, a separate validation cohort made up of over a hundred different subjects was used. The study combined high-throughput TCR immunosequencing, statistical association of individual TCRs with disease status, and machine learning to predict cytomegalovirus infection status. A later analysis re-examined previously published TCR beta repertoires from more than 550 donors and added high-resolution HLA genotyping to investigate patterns of TCR occurrence. Rather than drawing on any new phenotypic data, the later analysis identified candidate immune exposures from TCR beta sequences and the way those sequences occurred across donors. An earlier analysis of nearly 600 of the donors applied high-throughput TCR beta sequencing to assess whether each TCR beta V gene segment acted as functional or pseudogenic. Donor age, sex, ethnicity and CMV serostatus were compiled alongside the repertoire data. A later genetic analysis took genome-wide SNP genotypes for about three fifths of the 666 donors and used that subset as a discovery cohort. Every repertoire in the discovery cohort had been generated on one and the same sequencing platform. Both class I and class II loci were covered by HLA typing, at four-digit resolution. Typing coverage differed by locus: A, B, C, DRB1 and DQB1 were typed in about 620-630 donors, DQA1 in 500 to 550, DPA1 in 600 to 610, and DPB1 in 450 to 490. Because of strong linkage in the cohort, five DR-DQ haplotypes were treated as single units for association and clustering. On average, 235,054 unique TCR beta nucleotide sequences were sequenced per donor among fewer than 500 genotyped donors of the cohort, with around 19% of those sequences being non-productive.

The germline V gene sets CDR1 to MNHNS and CDR2 to SASEGT. Here V drops 4 bases and J drops 6 bases, and the junction holds 12 bases not matched to any gene. Counted from cysteine to phenylalanine, this CDR3 has 16 amino acids. This entry keeps only the CDR3 DNA: 48 bases, framed from base 1. General conclusions and limits of the study: The authors suggested that the approach could potentially be extended to other disease states and immunological phenotypes. Specific HLA alleles were associated with roughly 17,000 TCR beta sequences at a false discovery rate of 0.05 in a later analysis. A later analysis reported that several top co-occurrence clusters appeared linked to parvovirus B19, influenza, CMV and Epstein-Barr virus. Assigning TCR associations to individual alleles was difficult when HLA alleles, especially DR and DQ, strongly co-occurred. While some public TCRs were present in many individuals, most TCR sequences turned up only very rarely across donors. In a later analysis, the rate of TCR association differed among HLA loci, with DRB1 alleles having the most associated TCRs and HLA-C alleles having the fewest. In a later analysis, HLA-associated TCR beta chains showed more clonal expansion and lower generation probabilities than non-associated chains that were equally common. In this cohort, only TCR beta chains were sequenced, and detectable features were limited by the absence of alpha or paired-chain data. In both the original and validation cohorts, the classifier was reported to diagnose cytomegalovirus status with high specificity and sensitivity. Because HLA typing was unavailable for some donors at each locus, only the typed subset was used in association tests. The 87-base-pair reads could not distinguish some IMGT-functional V segments, including TRBV6-2 and TRBV6-3, so those segments were excluded. Presence/absence analyses assumed roughly uniform sequencing depth across donors, an assumption that may not hold. Linkage disequilibrium might explain the correlated functional status among segregating V segments, but an unknown experimental factor could not be excluded. A cluster of highly shared sequence variants was judged likely to represent a technical artifact of the sequencing pipeline. In a later analysis, most CMV-associated TCR beta chains were found to appear HLA-restricted, with HLA associations seemingly driven largely by CMV exposure. In an earlier analysis of approximately 590 of the donors, most TCR beta V segments appeared in productive rearrangements about 87% or about 30% of the time, broadly matching IMGT annotations. According to a later genetic analysis, donors in an Asian-associated ancestry cluster had fewer N-insertions in productive TCRs than the roughly 700-donor mean. Immune exposure information for the cohort was limited to CMV serostatus. A further reported finding was that TCR beta sequences accurately predicted the HLA-A and HLA-B alleles for most subjects in the first cohort. The study listed 150 to 200 TCR beta chains as associated with cytomegalovirus. In vitro tests confirmed that a few of the cytomegalovirus-associated TCR beta chains recognize cytomegalovirus antigens. A later genetic analysis associated a missense DCLRE1C variant with V-gene and J-gene trimming of TCR beta chains, and an independent cohort replicated the association. Roughly 15 rarely observed V segments, including chromosome 9 orphons, were excluded from the earlier analysis of a few hundred of the donors because counts were too low.

The table lists this clone with many counts. It lacks a known antigen. No quality values exist for individual bases; no much larger clone is one base distant. The cohort comprised around 690 healthy bone marrow donors. Cohort members were all nominally healthy when sampled, although unrecorded immune exposures were likely present. CMV serostatus was recorded as positive for 289 and negative for about 50% of the 666 cohort members, whereas no CMV serostatus was recorded for the donor in question. A peripheral blood sample was provided by each donor, and peripheral blood mononuclear cells were used for TCR beta sequencing. The Qiagen DNeasy Blood Extraction Kit was used to extract genomic DNA from the blood cell samples. The method behind the library was the immunoSEQ multiplex PCR assay. The multiplex PCR relied on a mix of 60 forward primers for TCR Vbeta segments and 13 reverse primers for TCR Jbeta segments. The CDR3 region of rearranged TCR beta genes was amplified from genomic DNA with a multiplex PCR assay. The amplified TCR beta libraries were sequenced on the Illumina HiSeq System as 87-base-pair reads. In the authors' own workflow: In a later analysis, 77 million or so unique TCR beta chains were counted across the approximately 640 repertoires, and roughly 11 million of these chains were shared by at least two donors. To remove PCR and sequencing errors, raw reads were error-corrected and collapsed into unique sequences using a nearest-neighbor algorithm that merged closely related sequences. To assign V, D and J gene segments, CDR3 sequences were aligned to IMGT reference sequences. For a sequence to be retained, a match of at least six nucleotides was required to both a V gene segment and a J gene segment. A rearrangement was called productive if the CDR3 had no stop codons and remained in frame with V and J, and every other rearrangement was called non-productive. CDR3 was defined by IMGT convention, running from the second conserved V-encoded cysteine to the conserved J-encoded phenylalanine. The earlier analysis of 587 of the donors excluded sequences that lacked an unambiguous match to a single V gene segment. An earlier analysis of fewer than 750 of the donors called V segments functional above 56.7% productive rearrangements and segregating when the between-donor standard deviation exceeded 5%. A statistical classification framework was developed to diagnose cytomegalovirus status using the catalog of TCR beta chain sequences. In a later analysis, V and J genes were assigned by comparing TCR nucleotide sequences against IMGT/GENE-DB human TR gene sequences. In a later analysis, CDR3 sequences and most-parsimonious VDJ recombination scenarios were assigned using the TCRdist pipeline. In a later analysis, each TCR beta chain was defined by its CDR3 amino acid sequence together with its V-gene family, and reads lacking a unique V-gene family were excluded. In a later analysis, some 600 highly shared, low-generation-probability nucleotide sequences were removed to address suspected cross-contamination and a sequencing artifact. A later analysis calculated a clonal expansion index for each public chain from normalized within-repertoire ranks of inferred template counts. A later analysis computed generation probabilities with a VDJ recombination model fitted to out-of-frame rearrangements, and checked the results against IGoR. A later analysis scored TCR-TCR, TCR-HLA and TCR-CMV co-occurrence with hypergeometric tests, applying a repertoire-size bias correction to TCR pairs. False discovery rates were estimated in a later analysis by permuting HLA or CMV assignments 20 times. In a later analysis, co-occurring TCRs were grouped using DBSCAN, and TCRdist sequence similarity was added for clustering within HLA-allele-positive subsets. Repertoires with fewer than 30,000 or more than 120,000 public chains were left out of co-occurrence clustering, as were five repertoires with anomalous nucleotide sharing. The table was pulled from immuneACCESS by TCRdb, which kept in-frame rearrangements only. Such tables lose some clones; where checked, under half of the loss comes from unresolved V genes, and the rest has no known cause. V, J and clone size were drawn from that table, and D and trimming were deduced from the DNA. The sample table shows roughly 130,000 clones, and around 83% are seen once. 1% of the sample rests with the top ten.

Sequencing input: PBMCs. The sequence joins TRBV6-1 to TRBJ2-3; TRBD2 fits 8 bases in the junction. This receptor was identified in a human donor in good health. In nucleotides, the sequence is TGTGCCAGCAGTGCCCACCTAGGGCGGGGGGTGGATACGCAGTATTTT. Its amino acids are CASSAHLGRGVDTQYF.